This T cell receptor beta chain was obtained from a study of blood T cell repertoires in COVID-19. Study-wide context: COVID-19 samples from acute and convalescent phases originated in the United States, Italy and Spain. Sources were T cells, B-cell-depleted T cells, or PBMCs; the material itself was cDNA or gDNA.

As originally analysed: Amplified reference gene primers provided the basis for estimating nucleated cell counts. The assay was immunoSEQ multiplex PCR, and TCRdb's table has in-frame clones only and misses some. V and J calls and clone size are copied from that table; D and trimming were computed from the DNA. Found here are around 99,000 clones, 90% of them singletons; the top ten hold about 5%. This clonotype was obtained from a man aged 50 to 59 with acute or convalescent COVID-19. The sample taken for sequencing was peripheral blood.

The CDR3 DNA follows: TGTGCCAGCAGCCAAGGACTAGCGGGAGCGGGAACCGGGGAGCTGTTTTTT. Its translation is CASSQGLAGAGTGELFF. This chain connects TRBV7-9 to TRBJ2-2, with 13 bases aligning to TRBD2. V was pared by 5 bases and J by 5 bases, with 8 bases of the junction left unmatched. The CDR3 spans 17 residues. Germline loops: CDR1 SEHNR, CDR2 FQNEAQ (reference sequence).